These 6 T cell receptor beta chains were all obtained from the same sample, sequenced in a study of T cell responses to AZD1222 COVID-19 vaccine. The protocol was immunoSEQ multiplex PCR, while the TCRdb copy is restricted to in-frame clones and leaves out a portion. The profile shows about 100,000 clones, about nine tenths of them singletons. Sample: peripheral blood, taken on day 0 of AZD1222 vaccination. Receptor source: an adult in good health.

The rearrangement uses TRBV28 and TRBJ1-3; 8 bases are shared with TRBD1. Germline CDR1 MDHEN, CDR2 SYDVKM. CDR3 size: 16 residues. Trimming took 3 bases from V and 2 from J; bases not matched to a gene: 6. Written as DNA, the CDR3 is TGTGCCAGCAGTTTCCCGGGGACAGGCCCTGGAAACACCATATATTTT. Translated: CASSFPGTGPGNTIYF. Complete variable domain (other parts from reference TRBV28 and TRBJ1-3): DVKVTQSSRYLVKRTGEKVFLECVQDMDHENMFWYRQDPGLGLRLIYFSYDVKMKEKGDIPEGYSVSREKKERFSLILESASTNQTSMYLCASSFPGTGPGNTIYFGEGSWLTVV.

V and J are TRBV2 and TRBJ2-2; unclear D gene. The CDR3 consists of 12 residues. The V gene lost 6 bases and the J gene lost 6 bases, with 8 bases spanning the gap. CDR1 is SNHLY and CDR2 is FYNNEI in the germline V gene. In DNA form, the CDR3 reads TGTGCCAGCAGGTCGAGGTCCGGGGAGCTGTTTTTT. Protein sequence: CASRSRSGELFF. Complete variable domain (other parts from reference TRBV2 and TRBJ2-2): EPEVTQTPSHQVTQMGQEVILRCVPISNHLYFYWYRQILGQKVEFLVSFYNNEISEKSEIFDDQFSVERPDGSNFTLKIRSTKLEDSAMYFCASRSRSGELFFGEGSRLTVL.

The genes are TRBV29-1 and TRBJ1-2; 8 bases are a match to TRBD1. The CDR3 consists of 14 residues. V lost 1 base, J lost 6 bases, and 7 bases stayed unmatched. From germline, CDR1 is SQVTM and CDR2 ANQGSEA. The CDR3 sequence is CSVEGQGIGDGYTF. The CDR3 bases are TGCAGCGTTGAAGGACAGGGGATTGGAGATGGCTACACCTTC.

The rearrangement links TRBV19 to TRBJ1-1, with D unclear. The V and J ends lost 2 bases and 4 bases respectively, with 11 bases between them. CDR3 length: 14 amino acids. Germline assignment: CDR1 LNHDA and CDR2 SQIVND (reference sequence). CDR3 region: CASSIIPDSTEAFF. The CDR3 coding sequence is TGTGCCAGTAGTATAATTCCGGATTCCACTGAAGCTTTCTTT. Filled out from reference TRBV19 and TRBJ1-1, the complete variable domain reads DGGITQSPKYLFRKEGQNVTLSCEQNLNHDAMYWYRQDPGQGLRLIYYSQIVNDFQKGDIAEGYSVSREKKESFPLTVTSAQKNPTAFYLCASSIIPDSTEAFFGQGTRLTVV.

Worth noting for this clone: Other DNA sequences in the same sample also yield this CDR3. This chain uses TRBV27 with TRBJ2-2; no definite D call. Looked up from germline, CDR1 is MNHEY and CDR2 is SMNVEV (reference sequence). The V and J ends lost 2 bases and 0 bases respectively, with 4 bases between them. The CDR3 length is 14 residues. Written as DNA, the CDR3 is TGTGCCAGCAGTTTAGGAACGAACACCGGGGAGCTGTTTTTT. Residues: CASSLGTNTGELFF.

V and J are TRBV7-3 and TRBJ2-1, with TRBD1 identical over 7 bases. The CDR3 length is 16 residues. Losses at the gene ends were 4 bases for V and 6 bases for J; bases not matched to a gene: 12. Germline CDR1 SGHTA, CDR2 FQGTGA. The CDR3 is CASSSTGAEGRNEQFF. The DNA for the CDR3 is TGTGCCAGCAGCTCCACAGGGGCAGAGGGGCGCAATGAGCAGTTCTTC.